This T cell receptor (beta chain) is from a study of T cell repertoires in cytomegalovirus infection. Study-level background: HLA-B-restricted CMV epitopes that are well studied, plus recently identified HLA-C-restricted ones, were used by the study.

A single record per CDR3 protein comes from TCRdb applying MiXCR to the reads. Here the sample spans about 830,000 distinct CDR3 sequences, 32% being singletons. This CDR3 contains 13 residues. Trimming removed 10 bases from V and 9 bases from J; junction bases left unmatched: 8. The germline CDR1 and CDR2 sequences are SEHNR and FQNEAQ (reference sequence). Remarks on this clonotype: Its antigen is currently unknown.

The source material was cultured CD8+ T cells from PBMCs, sampled from culture after CMV antigen stimulation. This TCR came from a human donor in good health (CMV status not recorded). Some clones in this sample may be carry-over from other donors' samples. The rearrangement links TRBV7-9 to TRBJ2-1; 11 bases line up with TRBD2. The CDR3, as DNA: TGTGCCATCTATAGCGGGGGGGCCGTTGAGCAGTTCTTC. It yields the protein CAIYSGGAVEQFF.